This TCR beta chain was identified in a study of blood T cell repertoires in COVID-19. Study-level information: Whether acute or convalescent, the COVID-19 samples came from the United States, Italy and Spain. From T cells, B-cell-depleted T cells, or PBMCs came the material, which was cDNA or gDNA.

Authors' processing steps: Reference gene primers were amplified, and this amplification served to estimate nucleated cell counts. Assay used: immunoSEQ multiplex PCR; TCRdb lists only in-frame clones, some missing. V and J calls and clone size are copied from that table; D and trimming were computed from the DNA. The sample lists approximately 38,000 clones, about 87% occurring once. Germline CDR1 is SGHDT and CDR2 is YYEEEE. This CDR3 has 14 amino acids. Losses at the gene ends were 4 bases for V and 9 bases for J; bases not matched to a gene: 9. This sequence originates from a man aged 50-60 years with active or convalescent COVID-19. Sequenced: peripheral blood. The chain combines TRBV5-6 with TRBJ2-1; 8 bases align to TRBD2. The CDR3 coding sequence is TGTGCCAGCAGCACCGACCCCAGCGGGAGTGAGCAGTTCTTC. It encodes CASSTDPSGSEQFF.